This T cell receptor (beta chain) derives from a study of T cell repertoires in cytomegalovirus infection. At the level of the study: CMV epitopes, recently identified HLA-C-restricted and well-studied HLA-B-restricted, were used. Both CMV infection and a matching HLA type were indicated by public TCR beta signatures.

From germline, CDR1 is MNHEY and CDR2 SMNVEV (reference sequence). Trimming took off 6 bases at V and 1 base at J, with 15 bases between the two ends. The CDR3 is 15 amino acids. A remark on this clonotype: Its cognate antigen is unknown.

TCRdb itself ran the reads through MiXCR, one entry per CDR3 protein. The table lists 80,000 to 95,000 distinct CDR3 sequences, 25% to 30% of them singletons. Study results and limitations: There were carriers of CMV plus the relevant HLA, and cumulative public TCR beta family frequency identified them. Across the ex vivo response, the dominant clonotypes were HLA-C-restricted CMV-specific TCR beta clonotypes.

This clonotype was sampled from a human donor in good health (CMV status not recorded). Some clones in this sample may be carry-over from other donors' samples. The material was CD8+ T cells from cultured PBMCs, obtained from culture after CMV antigen stimulation. This chain connects TRBV27 to TRBJ1-1; D gene ambiguous. The CDR3: CASSAEIGTNTEAFF. For the CDR3, the DNA is TGTGCCAGCAGCGCAGAAATAGGCACGAACACTGAAGCTTTCTTT.